Listed below are T cell receptor beta chains from one sample, sequenced in a study of T cell repertoires in cytomegalovirus infection. MiXCR, run by TCRdb on the reads, gives a single entry per CDR3 protein. Of roughly 700,000 distinct CDR3 sequences in the sample, around 32% are singletons; the top ten hold over 15%. These TCRs' antigens remain unknown. The specimen was cultured PBMCs, collected from culture after CMV antigen stimulation. The receptors shown here come from a human donor in good health (CMV status not recorded). Some clones in this sample may be carry-over from other donors' samples. Each CDR3 is given with its conserved first and last residue. Fields, in order: clone size, J gene, D gene, V gene, CDR3 DNA, CDR3 protein. D genes are given only for firm matches. Part of the rows lack a size; the others show once, few, many or a class for expanded clones.

abundance: -
j_gene: TRBJ1-4
d_gene: TRBD1
v_gene: TRBV6-8
CDR3nt: TGTGCCAGCAGCATAACAGGGGGCGTATATGAAAAACTGTTTTTT
CDR3aa: CASSITGGVYEKLFF

abundance: few
j_gene: TRBJ1-4
d_gene: -
v_gene: TRBV4-1
CDR3nt: TGCGCCAGCAGCCAACCGGGAGCTAATGAAAAACTGTTTTTT
CDR3aa: CASSQPGANEKLFF

abundance: many
j_gene: TRBJ2-1
d_gene: -
v_gene: TRBV7-2
CDR3nt: TGTGCCAGCAGCTTAGAGACTCATTTAGATGAGCAGTTCTTC
CDR3aa: CASSLETHLDEQFF

abundance: few
j_gene: TRBJ1-2
d_gene: TRBD1
v_gene: TRBV7-2
CDR3nt: TGTGCCAGCAGCCAGGACAGGGGGAGCGGCTACACCTTC
CDR3aa: CASSQDRGSGYTF

abundance: -
j_gene: TRBJ2-7
d_gene: -
v_gene: TRBV2
CDR3nt: TGTGCCAGCGTGAGGGCCTACGAGCAGTACTTC
CDR3aa: CASVRAYEQYF

abundance: few
j_gene: TRBJ1-5
d_gene: -
v_gene: TRBV6-1
CDR3nt: TGTGCCAGCAATTCGATATACAGTAGCAATCAGCCCCAGCATTTT
CDR3aa: CASNSIYSSNQPQHF

abundance: few
j_gene: TRBJ1-5
d_gene: TRBD1
v_gene: TRBV10-2
CDR3nt: TGCGCCAGCAGTTGGGGACAGGATAGCAATCAGCCCCAGCATTTT
CDR3aa: CASSWGQDSNQPQHF

abundance: -
j_gene: TRBJ2-7
d_gene: TRBD1
v_gene: TRBV23-1
CDR3nt: TGCGCCAGGGGAAGGGACAGGATCCCAACCTACGAGCAGTACTTC
CDR3aa: CARGRDRIPTYEQYF

abundance: few
j_gene: TRBJ2-2
d_gene: TRBD2
v_gene: TRBV7-9
CDR3nt: TGTGCCAGCAGCGTTAGCGGGGGCTACACCGGGGAGCTGTTTTTT
CDR3aa: CASSVSGGYTGELFF

abundance: few
j_gene: TRBJ1-2
d_gene: -
v_gene: TRBV20-1
CDR3nt: TGCAGTGCCCCTGACGGGGGTACTCAAGGCTACACCTTC
CDR3aa: CSAPDGGTQGYTF

abundance: -
j_gene: TRBJ1-1
d_gene: -
v_gene: TRBV4-1
CDR3nt: TGCGCCAGCAGCCAGATTATATGGACGTGGACTGAAGCTTTCTTT
CDR3aa: CASSQIIWTWTEAFF

abundance: -
j_gene: TRBJ2-1
d_gene: TRBD2
v_gene: TRBV11-3
CDR3nt: TGTGCCAGCAGCCCCGCAGGGGCGGGGGGGAGAACCAATGAGCAGTTCTTC
CDR3aa: CASSPAGAGGRTNEQFF

abundance: -
j_gene: TRBJ2-5
d_gene: TRBD2
v_gene: TRBV9
CDR3nt: TGTGCCAGCAGCGTAGACTCGACTAGCCGCAATCACAACACAGAGACCCAGTACTTC
CDR3aa: CASSVDSTSRNHNTETQYF

abundance: once
j_gene: TRBJ2-3
d_gene: -
v_gene: TRBV4-3
CDR3nt: TGCGCCAGCAGCCAAGATGGGAGGGGGCGAGTTGGTACAGATACGCAGTATTTT
CDR3aa: CASSQDGRGRVGTDTQYF

abundance: -
j_gene: TRBJ2-3
d_gene: -
v_gene: TRBV20-1
CDR3nt: TGCAGTGCCGGCGGGGTCACAGATACGCAGTATTTT
CDR3aa: CSAGGVTDTQYF

abundance: -
j_gene: TRBJ2-3
d_gene: -
v_gene: TRBV2
CDR3nt: TGTGCCAGCCTAAGTATGGACTTCTCACTAGTCAAGCAGTATTTT
CDR3aa: CASLSMDFSLVKQYF

abundance: -
j_gene: TRBJ2-3
d_gene: TRBD2
v_gene: TRBV19
CDR3nt: TGTGCCAGTACGGCTAGCGGGGAAGATACGCAGTATTTT
CDR3aa: CASTASGEDTQYF

abundance: -
j_gene: TRBJ1-1
d_gene: TRBD1
v_gene: TRBV19
CDR3nt: TGTGCCAGTAGGCTACAGGGGCTGAACACTGAAGCTTTCTTT
CDR3aa: CASRLQGLNTEAFF

abundance: -
j_gene: TRBJ1-6
d_gene: TRBD1
v_gene: TRBV12-3/TRBV12-4
CDR3nt: TGTGCCAGCAGTCCCTCGGACAGGGTGAAGTCACCCCTCCACTTT
CDR3aa: CASSPSDRVKSPLHF

abundance: few
j_gene: TRBJ1-2
d_gene: TRBD1
v_gene: TRBV7-6
CDR3nt: TGTGCCAGCAGCTCGGAGTCAGGGGGCGCGGGCGGCTACACCTTC
CDR3aa: CASSSESGGAGGYTF

abundance: -
j_gene: TRBJ1-1
d_gene: -
v_gene: TRBV6-9
CDR3nt: TGTGCCAGCCGGTTGGTTATCGACACTGAAGCTTTCTTT
CDR3aa: CASRLVIDTEAFF

abundance: few
j_gene: TRBJ2-3
d_gene: TRBD2
v_gene: TRBV18
CDR3nt: TGTGCCAGCTCACCAAATCCAGCGGGAGTTAAGGATACGCAGTATTTT
CDR3aa: CASSPNPAGVKDTQYF

abundance: few
j_gene: TRBJ2-3
d_gene: -
v_gene: TRBV7-6
CDR3nt: TGTGCCAGCAGCTTTTCCGTTGGCACAGATACGCAGTATTTT
CDR3aa: CASSFSVGTDTQYF

abundance: once
j_gene: TRBJ1-1
d_gene: -
v_gene: TRBV6-2/TRBV6-3
CDR3nt: TGTGCCAGCAGTTCTGGAGGTGGGAGAAACACTGAAGCTTTCTTT
CDR3aa: CASSSGGGRNTEAFF

abundance: many
j_gene: TRBJ1-3
d_gene: TRBD1
v_gene: TRBV7-8
CDR3nt: TGTGCCAGCAGCTTAACAGGGGGCAGGAACACCATATATTTT
CDR3aa: CASSLTGGRNTIYF

abundance: many
j_gene: TRBJ1-2
d_gene: TRBD1
v_gene: TRBV7-9
CDR3nt: TGTGCCAGCAGCCCGGGACAGAATAACTATGGCTACACCTTC
CDR3aa: CASSPGQNNYGYTF

abundance: -
j_gene: TRBJ1-1
d_gene: TRBD1
v_gene: TRBV14
CDR3nt: TGTGCCAGCAGCCCACGGACAGGGTCCACTGAAGCTTTCTTT
CDR3aa: CASSPRTGSTEAFF

abundance: -
j_gene: TRBJ2-3
d_gene: -
v_gene: TRBV10-3
CDR3nt: TGTGCCATCAGTGGGTCTAGGACAGATACGCAGTATTTT
CDR3aa: CAISGSRTDTQYF

abundance: -
j_gene: TRBJ2-3
d_gene: TRBD2
v_gene: TRBV20-1
CDR3nt: TGCAGTGTTTTAGCGGGAGGGCCGATAGATACGCAGTATTTT
CDR3aa: CSVLAGGPIDTQYF

abundance: -
j_gene: TRBJ2-7
d_gene: -
v_gene: TRBV20-1
CDR3nt: TGCAGTGCTAGAGGGAGAGACAGATCCTACGAGCAGTACTTC
CDR3aa: CSARGRDRSYEQYF

abundance: -
j_gene: TRBJ2-2
d_gene: -
v_gene: TRBV18
CDR3nt: TGTGCCAGCTCACCACAATCAGGATACACCGGGGAGCTGTTTTTT
CDR3aa: CASSPQSGYTGELFF

abundance: few
j_gene: TRBJ1-2
d_gene: -
v_gene: TRBV2
CDR3nt: TGTGCCAGTCCCGGGACCTATGGCTACACCTTC
CDR3aa: CASPGTYGYTF

abundance: -
j_gene: TRBJ2-2
d_gene: -
v_gene: TRBV5-4
CDR3nt: TGTGCCAGCAGCTTGAATATTGGGGGAAACACCGGGGAGCTGTTTTTT
CDR3aa: CASSLNIGGNTGELFF

abundance: few
j_gene: TRBJ1-4
d_gene: TRBD1
v_gene: TRBV28
CDR3nt: TGTGCCAGCAGTTTTAGGACAGGGGGAGATGAAAAACTGTTTTTT
CDR3aa: CASSFRTGGDEKLFF

abundance: -
j_gene: TRBJ1-2
d_gene: -
v_gene: TRBV28
CDR3nt: TGTGCCAGCAGTTTATTCTCGCAGAGTAAGGGCTACACCTTC
CDR3aa: CASSLFSQSKGYTF

abundance: few
j_gene: TRBJ2-3
d_gene: TRBD2
v_gene: TRBV4-1
CDR3nt: TGCGCCAGCAGCGGAGAGGGAGGGTATACAGATACGCAGTATTTT
CDR3aa: CASSGEGGYTDTQYF

abundance: few
j_gene: TRBJ1-1
d_gene: -
v_gene: TRBV5-1
CDR3nt: TGCGCCAGCAGCTTGGGAGCCCACACAGAGACGGCTTTCTTT
CDR3aa: CASSLGAHTETAFF

abundance: few
j_gene: TRBJ2-5
d_gene: -
v_gene: TRBV7-2
CDR3nt: TGTGCCAGCAGCTTAGGGCCCCAAGGACCGACCCAGTACTTC
CDR3aa: CASSLGPQGPTQYF

abundance: -
j_gene: TRBJ1-5
d_gene: -
v_gene: TRBV15
CDR3nt: TGTGCCACCAGCAGAGATCGCGGCAGCCTCAGGAGTCTGCATTTT
CDR3aa: CATSRDRGSLRSLHF

abundance: -
j_gene: TRBJ2-7
d_gene: -
v_gene: TRBV10-3
CDR3nt: TGTGCCATCTCGACAGCGCCGGGAACCTACGAGCAGTACTTC
CDR3aa: CAISTAPGTYEQYF

abundance: -
j_gene: TRBJ1-1
d_gene: -
v_gene: TRBV2
CDR3nt: TGTGCCAGCCTCCTTCGGAACACTGAAGCTTTCTTT
CDR3aa: CASLLRNTEAFF

abundance: -
j_gene: TRBJ2-3
d_gene: -
v_gene: TRBV19
CDR3nt: TGTGCCAGTAGGACAGCCACTGGGGATACGCAGTATTTT
CDR3aa: CASRTATGDTQYF

abundance: few
j_gene: TRBJ1-1
d_gene: -
v_gene: TRBV7-8
CDR3nt: TGTGCCAGCAGACCCTCCAGGGGCGATAACACTGAAGCTTTCTTT
CDR3aa: CASRPSRGDNTEAFF

abundance: once
j_gene: TRBJ2-1
d_gene: -
v_gene: TRBV7-4
CDR3nt: TGTGCCAGCAGCCCAGAACTAGAGCCAAACAATGAGCAGTTCTTC
CDR3aa: CASSPELEPNNEQFF